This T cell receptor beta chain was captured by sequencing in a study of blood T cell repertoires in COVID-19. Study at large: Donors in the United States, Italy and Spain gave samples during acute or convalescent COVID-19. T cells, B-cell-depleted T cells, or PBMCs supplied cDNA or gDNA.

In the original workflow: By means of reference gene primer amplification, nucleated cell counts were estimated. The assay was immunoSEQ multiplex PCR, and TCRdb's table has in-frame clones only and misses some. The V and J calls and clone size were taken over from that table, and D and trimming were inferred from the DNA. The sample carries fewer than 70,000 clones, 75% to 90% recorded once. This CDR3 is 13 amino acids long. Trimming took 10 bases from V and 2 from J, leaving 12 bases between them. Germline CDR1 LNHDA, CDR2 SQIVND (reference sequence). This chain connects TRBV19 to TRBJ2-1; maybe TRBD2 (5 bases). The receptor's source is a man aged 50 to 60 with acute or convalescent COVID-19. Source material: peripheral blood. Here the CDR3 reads CATAQTTYNEQFF. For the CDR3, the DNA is TGTGCCACGGCCCAGACTACCTACAATGAGCAGTTCTTC.